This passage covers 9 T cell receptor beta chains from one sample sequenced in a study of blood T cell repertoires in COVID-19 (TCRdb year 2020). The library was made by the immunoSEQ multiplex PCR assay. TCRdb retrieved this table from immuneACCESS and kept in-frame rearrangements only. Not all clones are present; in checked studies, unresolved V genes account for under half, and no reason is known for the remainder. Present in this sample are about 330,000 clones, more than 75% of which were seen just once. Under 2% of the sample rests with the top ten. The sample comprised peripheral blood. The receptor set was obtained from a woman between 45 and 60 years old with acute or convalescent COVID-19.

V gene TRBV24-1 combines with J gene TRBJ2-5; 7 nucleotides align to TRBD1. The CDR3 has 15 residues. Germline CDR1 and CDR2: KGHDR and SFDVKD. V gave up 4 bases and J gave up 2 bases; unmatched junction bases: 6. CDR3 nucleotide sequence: TGTGCCACCAGTGAAGGGGGACAGAGACAAGAGACCCAGTACTTC. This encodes CATSEGGQRQETQYF.

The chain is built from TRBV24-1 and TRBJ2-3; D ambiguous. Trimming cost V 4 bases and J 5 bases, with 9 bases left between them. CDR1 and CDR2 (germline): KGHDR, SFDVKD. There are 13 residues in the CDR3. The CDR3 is CATSDRYLDTQYF. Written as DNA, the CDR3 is TGTGCCACCAGTGACCGATACTTAGATACGCAGTATTTT.

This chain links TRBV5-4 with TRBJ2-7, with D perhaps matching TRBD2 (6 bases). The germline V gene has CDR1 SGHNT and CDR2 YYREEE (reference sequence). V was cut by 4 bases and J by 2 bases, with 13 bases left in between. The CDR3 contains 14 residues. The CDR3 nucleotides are TGTGCCAGCAGCCGGGACTCGGAGACCTACGAGCAGTACTTC. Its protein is CASSRDSETYEQYF.

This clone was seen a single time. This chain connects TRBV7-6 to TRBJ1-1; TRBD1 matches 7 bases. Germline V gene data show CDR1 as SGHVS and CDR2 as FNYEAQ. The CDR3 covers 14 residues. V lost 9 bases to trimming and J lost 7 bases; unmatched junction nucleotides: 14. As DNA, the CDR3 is TGTGCCAGTAACCTGCACAGGGGCTCGGATGAAGCTTTCTTT. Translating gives CASNLHRGSDEAFF. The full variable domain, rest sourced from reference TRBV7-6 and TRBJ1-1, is GAGVSQSPRYKVTKRGQDVALRCDPISGHVSLYWYRQALGQGPEFLTYFNYEAQQDKSGLPNDRFSAERPEGSISTLTIQRTEQRDSAMYRCASNLHRGSDEAFFGQGTRLTVV.

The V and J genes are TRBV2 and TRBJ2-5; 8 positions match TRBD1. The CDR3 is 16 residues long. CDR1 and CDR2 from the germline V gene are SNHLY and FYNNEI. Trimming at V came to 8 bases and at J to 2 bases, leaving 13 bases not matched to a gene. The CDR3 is CASPFGQGRGQETQYF. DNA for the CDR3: TGTGCCAGCCCATTTGGACAGGGTAGGGGGCAAGAGACCCAGTACTTC.

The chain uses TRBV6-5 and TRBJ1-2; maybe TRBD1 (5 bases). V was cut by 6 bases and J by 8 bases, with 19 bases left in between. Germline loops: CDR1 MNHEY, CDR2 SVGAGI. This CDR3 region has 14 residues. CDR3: CASRPRQFPRGYTF. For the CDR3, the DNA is TGTGCCAGCAGACCTAGACAGTTCCCGCGGGGCTACACCTTC.

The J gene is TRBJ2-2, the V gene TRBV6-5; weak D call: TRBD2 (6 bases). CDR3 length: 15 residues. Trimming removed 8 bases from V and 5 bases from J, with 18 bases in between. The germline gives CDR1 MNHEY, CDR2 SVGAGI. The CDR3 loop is CASGKWRATTGELFF. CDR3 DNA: TGTGCCAGCGGTAAATGGAGGGCAACGACCGGGGAGCTGTTTTTT.

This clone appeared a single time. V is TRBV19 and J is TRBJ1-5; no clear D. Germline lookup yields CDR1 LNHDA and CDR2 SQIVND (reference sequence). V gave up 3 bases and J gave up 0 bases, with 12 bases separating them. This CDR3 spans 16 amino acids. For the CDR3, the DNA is TGTGCCAGTAGTATTGAGGGTTTCGGTAGCAATCAGCCCCAGCATTTT. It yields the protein CASSIEGFGSNQPQHF.

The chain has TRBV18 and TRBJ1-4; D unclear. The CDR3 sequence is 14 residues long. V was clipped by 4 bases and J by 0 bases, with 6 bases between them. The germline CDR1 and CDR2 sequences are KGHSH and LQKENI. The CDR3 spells CASSQRATNEKLFF. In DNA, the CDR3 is TGTGCCAGCTCACAGCGGGCAACTAATGAAAAACTGTTTTTT.